These 10 T cell receptor beta chains were all obtained from the same sample, sequenced in a study of regulatory T cells in long-lasting Graves disease. The time point was: newly diagnosed GD, antithyroid drugs for less than 3 months. Following extraction of RNA from PBMCs, that RNA was used to make the TCR library. Construction of the TCR beta libraries employed iRepertoire HTBI primers in conjunction with Arm-PCR of CDR3 regions. A single record per CDR3 protein comes from TCRdb applying MiXCR to the multiplex PCR reads. The sample lists fewer than 450,000 distinct CDR3 sequences; approximately 15% were seen once. This sample also belongs to another study, concerning T cells in Graves' hyperthyroidism and ophthalmopathy.

The sample in question was peripheral blood mononuclear cells (PBMCs), obtained at new diagnosis, from a patient treated with antithyroid drugs. The source of these receptors is a middle-aged woman with Graves disease.

At least ten counts were recorded for this clonotype. CDR3 sequence: CASQGSGTGAVDTQYF. CDR3 DNA sequence: TGTGCCAGCCAGGGTTCCGGGACAGGGGCGGTAGATACGCAGTATTTT. The chain couples TRBV28 to TRBJ2-3; TRBD1 matches at 10 bases. Germline values: CDR1 MDHEN, CDR2 SYDVKM. V was clipped by 8 bases and J by 5 bases; unmatched bases: 13. CDR3 length equals 16 residues. Combining the CDR3 with reference TRBV28 and TRBJ2-3 gives the whole variable domain DVKVTQSSRYLVKRTGEKVFLECVQDMDHENMFWYRQDPGLGLRLIYFSYDVKMKEKGDIPEGYSVSREKKERFSLILESASTNQTSMYLCASQGSGTGAVDTQYFGPGTRLTVL.

This clonotype has a single count. The genes are TRBV27 and TRBJ1-1; TRBD1 matches at 10 bases. After removal of 7 bases from V and 8 bases from J, the junction contained 10 bases not matched to a gene. The CDR3 runs 14 residues. Germline V gives CDR1 MNHEY, CDR2 SMNVEV (reference sequence). The CDR3 protein is CASTLTGGAPEAFF. In DNA, the CDR3 is TGTGCCAGCACCTTGACAGGGGGCGCCCCCGAAGCTTTCTTT.

Written as DNA, the CDR3 is TGTGCCAGCATCCCCTCCGGGCGGGGAGGGTCCTACAATGAGCAGTTCTTC. This codes for CASIPSGRGGSYNEQFF. The chain carries TRBV6-2 or TRBV6-3 and TRBJ2-1, with 7 bases lining up with TRBD2. The germline V gene has CDR1 MNHEY and CDR2 SVGEGT. This CDR3 is built from 17 residues. Trimming took 7 bases from V and 1 from J; bases not matched to a gene: 13.

The table lists this clonotype with a few counts. V and J are TRBV2 and TRBJ2-7, with 9 bases aligning to TRBD1. The junction had 9 bases not matched to a gene; V was cut back by 7 bases and J by 2 bases. This CDR3 is built from 15 residues. Germline values: CDR1 SNHLY, CDR2 FYNNEI. The CDR3 DNA sequence: TGTGCCAGCATTGGTCCGGGACAGGGTCCCTACGAGCAGTACTTC. It encodes CASIGPGQGPYEQYF.

A few counts support this clonotype. An end of the junction does not agree with germline; a read error may underlie this. CDR3 in DNA: TGTGCCAGCTCGCCACCTCGGCGGGAGGGGTTAGAGACCCAGTACTTC. It translates to CASSPPRREGLETQYF. This sequence joins TRBV18 and TRBJ2-5; TRBD2 matches 9 bases. The CDR3 spans 16 residues. The V gene's germline CDR1 is KGHSH and CDR2 LQKENI. Full variable domain (remainder filled in from reference TRBV18 and TRBJ2-5): NAGVMQNPRHLVRRRGQEARLRCSPMKGHSHVYWYRQLPEEGLKFMVYLQKENIIDESGMPKERFSAEFPKEGPSILRIQQVVRGDSAAYFCASSPPRREGLETQYFGPGTRLLVL.

This clonotype was counted at least ten times. V is TRBV7-8 and J is TRBJ2-7, with D uncertain. Germline V gene sequence: CDR1 SGHVS, CDR2 FQNEAQ. CDR3 length: 13 amino acids. V was shortened by 4 bases and J by 4 bases, with 11 bases between the two germline ends. CDR3 sequence: CASSYDDTYEQYF. CDR3 nucleotides: TGTGCCAGCAGCTACGATGACACATACGAGCAGTACTTC. Full variable domain (rest looked up from reference TRBV7-8 and TRBJ2-7): GAGVSQSPRYKVAKRGQDVALRCDPISGHVSLFWYQQALGQGPEFLTYFQNEAQLDKSGLPSDRFFAERPEGSVSTLKIQRTQQEDSAVYLCASSYDDTYEQYFGPGTRLTVT.

This clonotype came up many times. The genes are TRBV3-1 and TRBJ2-1; 11 positions match TRBD2. J lost 7 bases, V lost 0 bases, and 5 bases had no gene match. CDR1 is LGHDT and CDR2 is YNNKEL in the germline V gene (reference sequence). The CDR3 length is 16 residues. The CDR3 DNA follows: TGTGCCAGCAGCCAAGATCTAGCGGGAGGTCGGAATGAGCAGTTCTTC. This translates into CASSQDLAGGRNEQFF.

This chain connects TRBV5-6 to TRBJ2-4; D is unresolved. There are 15 residues in the CDR3. Trimming left V 0 bases short and J 1 base short, with 8 bases between. Germline CDR1 is SGHDT and CDR2 is YYEEEE. CDR3 sequence reads: CASSLARRAKNIQYF. The CDR3 bases are TGTGCCAGCAGCTTGGCGAGGCGGGCCAAAAACATTCAGTACTTC.

This clonotype has more than one count but fewer than ten. The V and J genes are TRBV11-2 and TRBJ2-7, with 7 bases that match TRBD2. Trimming cost V 5 bases and J 4 bases; bases outside gene matches: 11. Germline assignment: CDR1 SGHAT and CDR2 FQNNGV. This CDR3 has 15 residues. CDR3 protein: CASSGDGASGYEQYF. The CDR3 nucleotides are TGTGCCAGCAGCGGCGATGGGGCTAGCGGATACGAGCAGTACTTC.

This clonotype appeared many times. The gene calls are TRBV7-2 and TRBJ2-5; 7 nucleotides align to TRBD2. The V and J ends lost 4 bases and 1 base, in that order; junction bases with no gene match: 0. The CDR3 extends over 13 amino acids. CDR1 and CDR2 (germline): SGHTA, FQGNSA. The CDR3 here is CASSWTSQETQYF. The CDR3 bases are TGTGCCAGCAGCTGGACTAGCCAAGAGACCCAGTACTTC.